This T cell receptor beta chain was observed in a study of cytomegalovirus exposure and HLA in healthy donors (dated by TCRdb to about 2017). For the study in its entirety: An earlier analysis of several hundred of the donors reported roughly 300 Gb of sequence data and around 100 million unique TCR beta sequences obtained from roughly 170 million T cells. Roughly 300 gigabases of sequencing data and 70 million to 100 million unique TCR sequences made up an early release that covered 500 to 650 HLA-typed donors. Among the roughly 400 genotyped donors, around 81% belonged to the genetic ancestry cluster associated with self-reported Caucasian donors. The study aimed to test whether cataloging public T cell receptors could reveal signatures of past pathogen exposure. Using immunosequencing, the study profiled T cell repertoires from some 670 subjects and related those repertoires to cytomegalovirus serostatus. Along with the approximately 670-subject first cohort, a separate validation cohort of over 90 different subjects was used. To predict cytomegalovirus infection status, the study combined high-throughput TCR immunosequencing, statistical association of individual TCRs with disease status, and machine learning. To study patterns of TCR occurrence, a later analysis re-analyzed previously published TCR beta repertoires from 550 to 800 donors and added high-resolution HLA genotyping. In the later analysis, no new phenotypic data were used to find candidate immune exposures; instead, reliance was placed on TCR beta sequences and their occurrence across donors. An earlier analysis of some 600 of the donors applied high-throughput TCR beta sequencing to assess whether each TCR beta V gene segment acted as functional or pseudogenic. Donor age, sex, ethnicity and CMV serostatus were compiled alongside the repertoire data. A later genetic analysis took genome-wide SNP genotypes for about 60% of the roughly 670 donors and used that subset as a discovery cohort. Every repertoire in the discovery cohort had been generated on one and the same sequencing platform. Class I and class II HLA loci were covered by the typing at four-digit resolution. Typing coverage differed by locus: A, B, C, DRB1 and DQB1 were typed in about 620-630 donors, DQA1 in around 500, DPA1 in nearly 610, and DPB1 in 472. A few DR-DQ haplotypes were handled as single units for association and clustering because linkage in the cohort was strong. Among 300 to 500 genotyped donors of the cohort, an average of roughly 230,000 unique TCR beta nucleotide sequences was sequenced per donor, of which about 18% were non-productive.

Of note for this clone: The antigen it recognizes is unknown.

Overall study results and their limits: In a later analysis, HLA-associated TCR beta chains were found to be more clonally expanded and to have lower generation probabilities than equally common non-associated chains. Because HLA typing was missing for some donors at each locus, association tests included only the typed subset. Strong co-occurrence of HLA alleles, especially DR and DQ, made assigning TCR associations to individual alleles difficult. For the cohort, immune exposure information was limited to CMV serostatus. Sequencing depth was assumed to be roughly uniform across donors in the presence/absence analyses, though that assumption may not hold. Because the 87-base-pair reads could not distinguish some IMGT-functional V segments, including TRBV6-2 and TRBV6-3, those segments were excluded. An earlier analysis of approximately 500 of the donors showed that most TCR beta V segments appeared in productive rearrangements either about 87% or about 30% of the time, which broadly matched IMGT annotations. An association between a missense DCLRE1C variant and V-gene and J-gene trimming of TCR beta chains was found in a later genetic analysis and replicated in an independent cohort. While some public TCRs were present in many individuals, most TCR sequences turned up only very rarely across donors. A later analysis reported that several top co-occurrence clusters appeared linked to parvovirus B19, influenza, CMV and Epstein-Barr virus. In the study, some 180 TCR beta chains were listed as associated with cytomegalovirus. The classifier was reported to diagnose cytomegalovirus status with high specificity and sensitivity in both the original cohort and the validation cohort. Three of the identified cytomegalovirus-associated TCR beta chains were confirmed in vitro to be specific for cytomegalovirus antigens. Only TCR beta chains were sequenced in this cohort, and the absence of alpha or paired-chain data limited detectable features. Compared with the 666-donor mean, donors in an Asian-associated ancestry cluster had fewer N-insertions in productive TCRs, according to a later genetic analysis. A later analysis found that most CMV-associated TCR beta chains appeared HLA-restricted, with HLA associations seemingly driven largely by CMV exposure. The sequencing pipeline was judged likely to have produced a cluster of highly shared sequence variants as a technical artifact. Specific HLA alleles were associated with more than 15,000 TCR beta sequences at a false discovery rate of 0.05 in a later analysis. Correlated functional status among segregating V segments might reflect linkage disequilibrium, but an unknown experimental factor could not be ruled out. A later analysis found that TCR association rates varied across HLA loci, with DRB1 alleles showing the most associated TCRs and HLA-C alleles the fewest. About 15 rarely observed V segments, including chromosome 9 orphons, were excluded from the earlier analysis of about 610 of the donors because counts were too low. The authors suggested that the approach could potentially be generalized to other disease states and immunological phenotypes. A further reported finding was that TCR beta sequences accurately predicted the HLA-A and HLA-B alleles for most subjects in the first cohort.

The CDR3 goes from the cysteine to the phenylalanine over 15 residues. CDR3 DNA is the only sequence kept; it has 45 bases, read in frame from the first base. V lost 3 bases and J lost 6 bases, and the count of bases not matched to a germline gene is 8. The germline V gene specifies MDHEN as CDR1 and SYDVKM as CDR2. The method was the immunoSEQ multiplex PCR assay. For the multiplex PCR, a mixture combining 60 forward primers for TCR Vbeta segments and 13 reverse primers for TCR Jbeta segments was used. A multiplex PCR assay on genomic DNA amplified the CDR3 region of rearranged TCR beta genes. The Illumina HiSeq System was used to sequence the amplified TCR beta libraries as 87-base-pair reads. In the original analysis: A later analysis tallied tens of millions of unique TCR beta chains across the roughly 610 repertoires, and approximately 12 million of those chains were shared by two or more donors. Raw reads were error-corrected and collapsed into unique sequences with a nearest-neighbor algorithm that merged closely related sequences to remove PCR and sequencing errors. To assign V, D and J gene segments, CDR3 sequences were aligned to IMGT reference sequences. For a sequence to be retained, a match of at least six nucleotides to both a V gene segment and a J gene segment was required. Rearrangements were classified as productive when the CDR3 lacked stop codons and remained in frame with V and J, and all other rearrangements were classified as non-productive. CDR3 was defined according to IMGT convention as the region running from the second conserved V-encoded cysteine to the conserved J-encoded phenylalanine. Sequences without an unambiguous match to a single V gene segment were excluded from the earlier analysis of about 600 of the donors. An earlier analysis of a few hundred of the donors classified V segments as functional when productive rearrangements were above 56.7% and as segregating when the standard deviation between donors was above 5%. To diagnose cytomegalovirus status from the catalog of TCR beta chain sequences, a statistical classification framework was built. In a later analysis, TCR nucleotide sequences were compared against IMGT/GENE-DB human TR gene sequences so that V and J genes could be assigned. A later analysis assigned CDR3 sequences and most-parsimonious VDJ recombination scenarios with the TCRdist pipeline. In a later analysis, every TCR beta chain was defined by the combination of its CDR3 amino acid sequence and its V-gene family, and reads without a unique V-gene family were dropped. As a way to deal with suspected cross-contamination and a sequencing artifact, a later analysis dropped 500 to 700 nucleotide sequences that were highly shared and had low generation probability. In a later analysis, a clonal expansion index for each public chain was calculated from normalized within-repertoire ranks of inferred template counts. In a later analysis, generation probabilities were computed using a VDJ recombination model fitted to out-of-frame rearrangements, and the results were checked against IGoR. In a later analysis, TCR-TCR, TCR-HLA and TCR-CMV co-occurrence was scored with hypergeometric tests, and a repertoire-size bias correction was applied to TCR pairs. In a later analysis, false discovery rates were estimated by permuting HLA or CMV assignments 20 times. A later analysis grouped co-occurring TCRs with DBSCAN, adding TCRdist sequence similarity when clustering within HLA-allele-positive subsets. For co-occurrence clustering, repertoires with fewer than 30,000 or more than 120,000 public chains were excluded, along with four or five repertoires with anomalous nucleotide sharing. TCRdb took over this immuneACCESS table, retaining in-frame rearrangements with V and J assigned. Such tables are incomplete; in checked studies, under half of the missing clones stem from an unresolved V gene, and the remainder is unexplained. From that table come the V and J calls and clone size; the DNA was used to work out D and trimming. The table for this sample records 50,000 or so clones. The ten largest account for 2.1% of the sample.

In total, 630 or so healthy bone marrow donors made up the cohort. At the time of sampling, all cohort members were nominally healthy, though unrecorded immune exposures were likely present. The donor was CMV seronegative and was included in the group of 352 seronegative cohort members. A peripheral blood sample was provided by each donor, and peripheral blood mononuclear cells were used for TCR beta sequencing. The Qiagen DNeasy Blood Extraction Kit was used to extract genomic DNA from the blood cell samples. The clonotype comes from a woman between 18 and 29 years old in good health and CMV-seronegative. The rearrangement joined TRBV28 to TRBJ1-2; 9 central nucleotides agree with TRBD1. The sample taken for sequencing was PBMCs. The DNA is as follows: TGTGCCAGCAGTTTGGCGGAGACAGGGGGGAATGGCTACACCTTC. Translated, it reads CASSLAETGGNGYTF.